The source of this T cell receptor (beta chain) is a study of blood T cell repertoires in COVID-19. For the study at large: COVID-19 samples, acute and convalescent, were from the United States, Italy and Spain. Sources were T cells, B-cell-depleted T cells, or PBMCs; the material itself was cDNA or gDNA.

Original methodology: Reference gene primer amplification yielded estimated nucleated cell counts. Using immunoSEQ multiplex PCR, the repertoire was profiled, and TCRdb retains in-frame clones only, with some absent. V and J calls and clone size are as listed in that table; D and trimming were resolved from the DNA. The sample yields some 290,000 clones, approximately 86% seen once. Trimming took 5 bases from V and 2 from J; bases not matched to a gene: 8. CDR1 MDHEN and CDR2 SYDVKM come from the germline V gene. CDR3 length equals 15 residues. The receptor was derived from a woman in her forties or fifties who had recovered from COVID-19. The chain is built from TRBV28 and TRBJ2-5; 7 nucleotides line up with TRBD1. Sequencing input: peripheral blood. The CDR3 loop reads CASSQTGTAQETQYF. In DNA form, the CDR3 reads TGTGCCAGCAGTCAAACCGGGACAGCGCAAGAGACCCAGTACTTC.